This entry lists 3 T cell receptor beta chains sequenced from one sample in a study of neoadjuvant anti-PD-1 for oral cavity cancer. TCRdb's table, derived via immunoSEQ multiplex PCR, lists solely in-frame clones and lacks some. The sample holds 5,500 to 8,000 clones; approximately 74% are singletons and the top ten take about 2.5%. This material consisted of PBMCs, taken before nivolumab (anti-PD-1) treatment. The receptor set was obtained from a person between 40 and 85 years old with oral cavity squamous cell carcinoma.

J is TRBJ2-7 and V is TRBV5-6; 11 nucleotides align to TRBD1. Germline loops: CDR1 SGHDT, CDR2 YYEEEE. Losses at the gene ends were 4 bases for V and 6 bases for J; bases not matched to a gene: 6. The CDR3 is 14 amino acids. The DNA of the CDR3 is TGTGCCAGCAGCCCAACCGGGACAGGGGGCGAGCAGTACTTC. It translates to CASSPTGTGGEQYF.

The chain links TRBV5-4 to TRBJ2-3, with D maybe TRBD1 (6 bases). Germline V gene sequence: CDR1 SGHNT, CDR2 YYREEE (reference sequence). The CDR3 sequence is 14 residues long. Deletions cut 3 bases from V and 2 bases from J, with 10 bases between. CDR3 DNA: TGTGCCAGCAGCTCACCAGGGGACACAGATACGCAGTATTTT. It yields the protein CASSSPGDTDTQYF.

This chain links TRBV5-1 with TRBJ2-4; D is unresolved. The CDR3 runs to 15 residues. CDR1 and CDR2 from the germline V gene are SGHRS and YFSETQ. Trimming stripped 0 bases from V and 1 base from J, with 8 bases between. CDR3 in DNA: TGCGCCAGCAGCTTGGCGGCTGATGCCAAAAACATTCAGTACTTC. Its protein is CASSLAADAKNIQYF.